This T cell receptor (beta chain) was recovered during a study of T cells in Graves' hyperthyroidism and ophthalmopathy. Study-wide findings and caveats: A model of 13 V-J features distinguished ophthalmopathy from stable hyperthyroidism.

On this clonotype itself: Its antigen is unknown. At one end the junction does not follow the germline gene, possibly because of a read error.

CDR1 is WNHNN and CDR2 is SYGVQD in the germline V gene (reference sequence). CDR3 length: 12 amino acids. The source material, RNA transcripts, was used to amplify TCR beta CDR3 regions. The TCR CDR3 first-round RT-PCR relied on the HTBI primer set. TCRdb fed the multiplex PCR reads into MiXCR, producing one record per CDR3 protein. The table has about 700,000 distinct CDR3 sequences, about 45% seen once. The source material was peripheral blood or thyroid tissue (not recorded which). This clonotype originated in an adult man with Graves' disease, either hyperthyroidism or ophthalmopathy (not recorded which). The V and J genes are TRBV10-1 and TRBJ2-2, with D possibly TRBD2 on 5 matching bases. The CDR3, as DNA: TGCGCCAGCATGTCGAACACCGGGGAGCTGCTTTTT. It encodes CASMSNTGELLF.